A selection of T cell receptor beta chains follows, all from one sample in a study of blood T cell repertoires in COVID-19. This table comes from immunoSEQ multiplex PCR, and its TCRdb copy is limited to in-frame clones, with some not included. This table holds 150,000 to 200,000 clones, over 75% found once. The sequencing input was PBMCs or T cells enriched from blood (not recorded which). Receptors originate from a woman under 30 who had recovered from COVID-19. CDR3s include the opening cysteine and the closing phenylalanine or tryptophan. The D gene is left open where the match is weak. Clone size, where shown, is once, few, many, or a class for clones that have expanded.

J: TRBJ2-2; V: TRBV21-1; size: NA; D: NA; CDR3: CASSLSVLAEYANTGELFF; DNA: TGTGCCAGCAGCCTGTCGGTACTAGCGGAATACGCGAACACCGGGGAGCTGTTTTTT
J: TRBJ2-5; V: TRBV5-6; size: NA; D: TRBD1; CDR3: CASSFLPPGTVQETQYF; DNA: TGTGCCAGCAGCTTCCTCCCCCCCGGGACAGTCCAAGAGACCCAGTACTTC
J: TRBJ1-1; V: TRBV5-1; size: NA; D: TRBD1; CDR3: CASSLVGGLNTEAFF; DNA: TGCGCCAGCAGCTTGGTAGGGGGCCTGAACACTGAAGCTTTCTTT
J: TRBJ1-1; V: TRBV29-1; size: NA; D: NA; CDR3: CSALEKEKLAEAFF; DNA: TGCAGCGCCCTCGAGAAAGAGAAATTGGCTGAAGCTTTCTTT
J: TRBJ1-5; V: TRBV28; size: NA; D: NA; CDR3: CASSQTGIRNQPQHF; DNA: TGTGCCAGCAGTCAAACAGGGATTCGGAATCAGCCCCAGCATTTT
J: TRBJ2-3; V: TRBV7-9; size: few; D: NA; CDR3: CASSASFGGSTDTQYF; DNA: TGTGCCAGCAGCGCTAGCTTTGGCGGTAGCACAGATACGCAGTATTTT
J: TRBJ1-1; V: TRBV5-1; size: NA; D: NA; CDR3: CASSLDQVVTEAFF; DNA: TGCGCCAGCAGCTTGGATCAGGTGGTTACTGAAGCTTTCTTT
J: TRBJ2-7; V: TRBV11-2; size: NA; D: TRBD2; CDR3: CASSLQWAGESYEQYF; DNA: TGTGCCAGCAGCTTACAATGGGCGGGAGAGTCCTACGAGCAGTACTTC
J: TRBJ2-1; V: TRBV7-3; size: NA; D: TRBD2; CDR3: CASSPQGGRGSIDEQFF; DNA: TGTGCCAGCAGCCCCCAAGGAGGGCGGGGGTCTATAGATGAGCAGTTCTTC
J: TRBJ2-7; V: TRBV2; size: NA; D: TRBD2; CDR3: CASSDTSGRAAEQYF; DNA: TGTGCCAGCAGTGACACTAGCGGGAGGGCCGCCGAGCAGTACTTC
J: TRBJ2-7; V: TRBV12-5; size: NA; D: TRBD1; CDR3: CASASDRAAHEQYF; DNA: TGTGCTAGTGCCTCGGACAGGGCGGCCCACGAGCAGTACTTC
J: TRBJ1-4; V: TRBV28; size: NA; D: NA; CDR3: CASSQGGATNEKLFF; DNA: TGTGCCAGCAGTCAAGGGGGGGCAACTAATGAAAAACTGTTTTTT
J: TRBJ1-2; V: TRBV29-1; size: NA; D: TRBD1; CDR3: CSVVAGTVLTHGYTF; DNA: TGCAGCGTTGTGGCCGGGACAGTCCTTACCCATGGCTACACCTTC